Sequencing of this T cell receptor (beta chain) was carried out in a study of CD8 T cells in ankylosing spondylitis. TCRdb analysed the 5' RACE reads with MiXCR anew, one entry per CDR3 protein. The table lists about 340,000 distinct CDR3 sequences, roughly 15% of them singletons, with 0.85% to 1.4% in the top ten. The sample holds one count of this clonotype. Its antigen remains unidentified. General study findings and limits: Clones that were linked to disease were CD8+ and were relatively rare in peripheral blood. Past studies reported some motif variants in reactive arthritis synovial fluid and blood.

The source of this sequence is a male donor with ankylosing spondylitis or in good health (not recorded which). Sample: blood, either unsorted or a sorted T cell fraction (not recorded which).

This CDR3 reads CSANQGADTEAFF. The CDR3 nucleotides read TGCAGTGCCAACCAGGGGGCGGACACTGAAGCTTTCTTT. The chain links TRBV20-1 to TRBJ1-1, with 8 bases lining up with TRBD1. CDR1 DFQATT and CDR2 SNEGSKA come from the germline V gene (reference sequence). The length of the CDR3 is 13 residues. Germline trimming cut 6 bases from V and 3 bases from J; bases unmatched to any gene: 6.